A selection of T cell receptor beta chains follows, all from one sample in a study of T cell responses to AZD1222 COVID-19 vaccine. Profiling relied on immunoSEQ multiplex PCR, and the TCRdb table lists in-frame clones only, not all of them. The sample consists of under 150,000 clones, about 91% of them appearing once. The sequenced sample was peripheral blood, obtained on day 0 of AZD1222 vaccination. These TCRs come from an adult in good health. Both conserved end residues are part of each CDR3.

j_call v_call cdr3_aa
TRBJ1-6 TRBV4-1 CASSQVGTGYSPLHF
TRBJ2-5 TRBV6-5 CASTDSRDRETQYF
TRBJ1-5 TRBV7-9 CASSPGTANQPQHF
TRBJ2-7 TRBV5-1 CASSLVGTGSLEQYF
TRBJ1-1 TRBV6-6 CASHRPGQGGAFF
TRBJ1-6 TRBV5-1 CASSLRVGADSPLHF
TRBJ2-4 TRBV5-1 CASSLTGGAKNIQYF
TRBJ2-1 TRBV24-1 CATSDLQWGEQFF
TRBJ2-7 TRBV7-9 CASSFNQLAGGRQYF
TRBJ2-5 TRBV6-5 CASRRTGLETQYF
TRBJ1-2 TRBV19 CASSSWTGGTYGYTF
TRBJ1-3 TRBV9 CASSAFSGISGNTIYF
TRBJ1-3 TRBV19 CASAQGLVNTIYF
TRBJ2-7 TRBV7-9 CASSYGTVSYEQYF
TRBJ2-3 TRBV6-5 CAAKRLAGSTDTQYF
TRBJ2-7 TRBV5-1 CASSISLGEGVYEQYF
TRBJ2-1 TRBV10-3 CAISETKTYNEQFF
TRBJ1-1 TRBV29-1 CSAGEGRREAFF
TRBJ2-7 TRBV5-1 CASSLGPGYEQYF
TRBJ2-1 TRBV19 CASSILAGGDEQFF
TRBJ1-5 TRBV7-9 CASSLETGNQPQHF
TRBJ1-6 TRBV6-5 CASRRGTESSPLHF